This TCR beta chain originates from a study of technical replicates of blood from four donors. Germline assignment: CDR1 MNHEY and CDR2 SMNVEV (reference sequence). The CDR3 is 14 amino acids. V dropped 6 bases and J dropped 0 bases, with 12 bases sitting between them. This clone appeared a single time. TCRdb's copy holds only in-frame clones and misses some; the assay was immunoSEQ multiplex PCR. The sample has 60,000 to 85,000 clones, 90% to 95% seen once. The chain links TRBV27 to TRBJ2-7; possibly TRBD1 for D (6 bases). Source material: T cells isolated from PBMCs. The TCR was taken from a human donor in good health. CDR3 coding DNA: TGTGCCAGCAGCTTACAGGGTAGCTCCTACGAGCAGTACTTC. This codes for CASSLQGSSYEQYF.